The 30 T cell receptor beta chains below come from one sample, sequenced in a study of blood T cell repertoires in COVID-19. Data came from immunoSEQ multiplex PCR; TCRdb stores just in-frame clones and leaves some out. This sample has 130,000 to 150,000 clones; 89% occur once, and the top ten carry about 1.6%. The sequencing sample was made of peripheral blood. The source of these receptors is a human donor in a cohort sampled during active COVID-19.

This chain connects TRBV3-1 (or the pseudogene TRBV3-2) to TRBJ1-1; D is undetermined. This CDR3 region has 13 residues. V was pared by 4 bases and J by 4 bases, with 10 bases between. CDR1 and CDR2 (germline): LGHDT, YNNKEL (reference sequence). In DNA form, the CDR3 reads TGTGCCAGCAGCCCCCGGGAGGGCACTGAAGCTTTCTTT. Translating it yields CASSPREGTEAFF.

This clone was found many times. The chain uses TRBV3-1 (or the pseudogene TRBV3-2) and TRBJ2-7; D is undetermined. Per the germline V gene, CDR1 is LGHDT and CDR2 is YNNKEL (reference sequence). V lost 1 base to trimming and J lost 5 bases, with 9 bases between them. This CDR3 is 13 amino acids long. Here the CDR3 reads CASSQGLSNEQYF. The DNA of the CDR3 is TGTGCCAGCAGCCAAGGACTGTCGAACGAGCAGTACTTC.

The chain carries TRBV2 and TRBJ2-3, with 9 bases identical to TRBD2. The CDR3 contains 13 residues. Trimming removed 11 bases from V and 5 bases from J; junction bases left unmatched: 8. From germline, CDR1 is SNHLY and CDR2 FYNNEI. CDR3 in DNA: TGTGCCGGCCGCGGGGGGGCCGGAGATACGCAGTATTTT. It yields the protein CAGRGGAGDTQYF.

The chain is built from TRBV29-1 and TRBJ1-1, with TRBD1 as a possible D gene (5 bases). The ends were cut back, 6 bases at V and 3 bases at J, with 17 bases in the middle. The CDR3 runs 14 residues. CDR1 is SQVTM, CDR2 ANQGSEA, per germline. The CDR3 DNA follows: TGCAGCGTACTTCCGGGCGGGACTGACACTGAAGCTTTCTTT. This translates into CSVLPGGTDTEAFF.

This chain links TRBV12-5 with TRBJ1-2; possible D gene TRBD1, 6 bases. V lost 8 bases and J 8 bases, leaving 15 bases between the germline ends. The V gene's germline CDR1 is LGHNT and CDR2 FRNRAP. The CDR3 runs 12 residues. The CDR3 region is CASTGTPGGYTF. The CDR3 DNA is TGTGCTAGTACAGGGACCCCCGGGGGCTACACCTTC. The whole variable domain, remainder taken from reference TRBV12-5 and TRBJ1-2, is DARVTQTPRHKVTEMGQEVTMRCQPILGHNTVFWYRQTMMQGLELLAYFRNRAPLDDSGMPKDRFSAEMPDATLATLKIQPSEPRDSAVYFCASTGTPGGYTFGSGTRLTVV.

The DNA for the CDR3 is TGTGCCAGTCTACCCAGCCTGGGGACTTCCCAGCACAATGAGCAGTTCTTC. Encoded protein: CASLPSLGTSQHNEQFF. V gene TRBV19 combines with J gene TRBJ2-1; D might be TRBD2 (6 bases). The ends were cut back, 8 bases at V and 5 bases at J, with 25 bases in the middle. CDR1 and CDR2 from the germline V gene are LNHDA and SQIVND (reference sequence). This CDR3 comprises 17 residues.

The chain employs TRBV15 and TRBJ1-1; 9 positions match TRBD1. There are 14 residues in the CDR3. The trim removed 7 bases at V and 2 bases at J, leaving 5 bases unmatched. Germline V lookup: CDR1 LNHNV, CDR2 YYDKDF (reference sequence). CDR3 loop: CATKRDRVNTEAFF. The CDR3, as DNA: TGTGCCACCAAACGGGACAGGGTAAACACTGAAGCTTTCTTT.

The chain has TRBV7-9 and TRBJ2-7; D may be TRBD1 (6 bases). The CDR3 spans 14 residues. V dropped 4 bases and J dropped 1 base, with 11 bases sitting between them. Germline V gene lookup returns CDR1 SEHNR and CDR2 FQNEAQ (reference sequence). The CDR3 loop is CASSSQGYSYEQYF. The CDR3 DNA sequence: TGTGCCAGCAGCTCACAGGGATATTCCTACGAGCAGTACTTC. Combining the CDR3 with reference TRBV7-9 and TRBJ2-7 gives the whole variable domain DTGVSQNPRHKITKRGQNVTFRCDPISEHNRLYWYRQTLGQGPEFLTYFQNEAQLEKSRLLSDRFSAERPKGSFSTLEIQRTEQGDSAMYLCASSSQGYSYEQYFGPGTRLTVT.

Of note for this clone: A junction end diverges from the germline sequence, so it may reflect a read error. The chain is built from TRBV4-2 and TRBJ2-2, with D maybe TRBD2 (5 bases). CDR1 and CDR2 from the germline V gene are LGHNA and YNFKEQ. This CDR3 is built from 15 residues. CDR3 protein: CASSQVRGSAGELFF. The CDR3 bases are TGTGCCAGCAGTCAAGTACGGGGATCTGCCGGGGAGCTGTTTTTT.

The V call is TRBV7-3, the J call TRBJ2-2, with D perhaps TRBD2 (5 bases). Germline V gene lookup returns CDR1 SGHTA and CDR2 FQGTGA. The CDR3 covers 14 residues. The V end was cut by 1 base, the J end by 6 bases, with 9 bases between. The CDR3 DNA sequence: TGTGCCAGCAGCTTAATGAGGGTATCCGGGGAGCTGTTTTTT. Encoded protein: CASSLMRVSGELFF.

The chain uses TRBV3-1 (or the pseudogene TRBV3-2) and TRBJ1-5; no definite D call. The CDR3 is made up of 13 amino acids. Germline V gene data show CDR1 as LGHDT and CDR2 as YNNKEL (reference sequence). V shed 5 bases and J shed 3 bases, with 8 bases lying between them. CDR3 sequence (DNA): TGTGCCAGCAGCACAACCGCCAATCAGCCCCAGCATTTT. As protein: CASSTTANQPQHF.

This chain joins TRBV6-1 and TRBJ2-1; D unclear. CDR1 is MNHNS and CDR2 is SASEGT in the germline V gene. Trimming left V 2 bases short and J 6 bases short, with 11 bases between. The CDR3 contains 14 residues. The CDR3 loop reads CASSEHGRLNEQFF. In nucleotides, the CDR3 is TGTGCCAGCAGTGAACACGGCAGACTCAATGAGCAGTTCTTC.

The chain uses TRBV7-2 and TRBJ2-5; TRBD2 matches 14 bases. There are 21 residues in the CDR3. In germline, CDR1 is SGHTA, CDR2 FQGNSA. V was pared by 0 bases and J by 2 bases, with 14 bases of the junction left unmatched. The CDR3 protein is CASSLASPGTSGGPDQETQYF. CDR3 nucleotides: TGTGCCAGCAGCTTAGCTAGTCCCGGGACTAGCGGGGGACCCGATCAAGAGACCCAGTACTTC.

The chain uses TRBV3-1 (or the pseudogene TRBV3-2) and TRBJ2-6, with D possibly matching TRBD2 (5 bases). V gave up 0 bases and J gave up 0 bases, with 12 bases separating them. The CDR3 loop spans 18 amino acids. CDR1 is LGHDT, CDR2 YNNKEL, per germline (reference sequence). The CDR3 bases are TGTGCCAGCAGCCAAGAAGGAGGACTCTTCTCTGGGGCCAACGTCCTGACTTTC. This encodes CASSQEGGLFSGANVLTF.

The rearrangement links TRBV4-1 to TRBJ2-5, with TRBD1 identical over 7 bases. CDR3 length: 16 amino acids. With V trimmed by 4 bases and J by 4 bases, 12 bases remained unmatched. Germline CDR1 reads MGHRA; CDR2 reads YSYEKL. The CDR3 region has the DNA TGCGCCAGCAGCCTAAGGAACCCGACAGGGCGAGAGACCCAGTACTTC. It encodes CASSLRNPTGRETQYF.

The rearrangement links TRBV15 to TRBJ2-5; perhaps TRBD2 as D (6 bases). This CDR3 has 16 amino acids. The ends were cut back, 7 bases at V and 5 bases at J, with 23 bases in the middle. The germline V gene encodes CDR1 LNHNV and CDR2 YYDKDF (reference sequence). CDR3 nucleotide sequence: TGTGCCACCACCAAGTCGTGGAGGGGCAGTGGGGAGACCCAGTACTTC. It yields the protein CATTKSWRGSGETQYF. Using reference TRBV15 and TRBJ2-5 for the parts outside the CDR3, the full variable domain is DAMVIQNPRYQVTQFGKPVTLSCSQTLNHNVMYWYQQKSSQAPKLLFHYYDKDFNNEADTPDNFQSRRPNTSFCFLDIRSPGLGDTAMYLCATTKSWRGSGETQYFGPGTRLLVL.

The V gene is TRBV29-1, the J gene TRBJ2-7; 7 nucleotides align to TRBD1. Germline CDR1 and CDR2: SQVTM and ANQGSEA. The CDR3 contains 12 residues. J lost 2 bases, V lost 6 bases, and 4 bases had no gene match. The CDR3 nucleotides read TGCAGCGTCCGGGACAGACCCTACGAGCAGTACTTC. Its protein product is CSVRDRPYEQYF.

The chain employs TRBV7-9 and TRBJ2-4, with D tentatively TRBD1 (6 bases). V dropped 5 bases and J dropped 3 bases, with 14 bases sitting between them. The germline V gene encodes CDR1 SEHNR and CDR2 FQNEAQ (reference sequence). The CDR3 loop spans 15 amino acids. The CDR3 region has the DNA TGTGCCAGCAGCCCAACCGGGACAAACAAAAACATTCAGTACTTC. It is translated as CASSPTGTNKNIQYF.

The rearrangement uses TRBV4-1 and TRBJ2-7; D may be TRBD1 (5 bases). The CDR3 sequence is 14 residues long. Germline V gene sequence: CDR1 MGHRA, CDR2 YSYEKL. With 3 bases removed from V and 3 bases from J, the gap between germline ends came to 12 bases. The CDR3 bases are TGCGCCAGCAGCCAGGGCAGGGCCGGCTACGAGCAGTACTTC. This codes for CASSQGRAGYEQYF.

This chain connects TRBV7-2 to TRBJ2-7; D is undetermined. This CDR3 spans 14 amino acids. The germline CDR1 and CDR2 sequences are SGHTA and FQGNSA. Trimming took 3 bases from V and 0 from J, leaving 9 bases between them. This CDR3 is CASSFGPASYEQYF. As DNA, the CDR3 is TGTGCCAGCAGCTTTGGGCCCGCCTCCTACGAGCAGTACTTC.

V and J are TRBV11-3 and TRBJ2-2; 9 positions agree with TRBD1. Unmatched junction bases numbered 6, after V lost 6 bases and J lost 4 bases. The germline V gene encodes CDR1 SGHNT and CDR2 YENEEA. This CDR3 region has 15 residues. CDR3: CASRSGQGGTGELFF. CDR3 DNA sequence: TGTGCCAGCAGATCGGGACAGGGTGGCACCGGGGAGCTGTTTTTT.

The rearrangement uses TRBV7-2 and TRBJ2-7, with 15 nucleotides matching TRBD2. V shed 4 bases, J shed 4 bases, and the junction held 2 bases outside the gene matches. Germline CDR1 reads SGHTA; CDR2 reads FQGNSA. This CDR3 has 15 amino acids. CDR3 nucleotide sequence: TGTGCCAGCAGCTGGGGACTAGCGGGGGGATACGAGCAGTACTTC. Translation: CASSWGLAGGYEQYF.

This sequence joins TRBV14 and TRBJ2-7; 9 bases are a match to TRBD2. V shed 2 bases, J shed 3 bases, and the junction held 8 bases outside the gene matches. Germline loops: CDR1 SGHDN, CDR2 FVKESK. CDR3 length: 16 amino acids. CDR3 sequence (DNA): TGTGCCAGCAGCCAACATAGCGGGGGTAAAAACTACGAGCAGTACTTC. Protein sequence: CASSQHSGGKNYEQYF.

The V and J genes are TRBV10-3 and TRBJ2-3, with TRBD2 matching 9 bases. There are 15 residues in the CDR3. The trim removed 6 bases at V and 4 bases at J, leaving 8 bases unmatched. Germline CDR1 is ENHRY and CDR2 is SYGVKD. Here the CDR3 reads CAIRRESGGPDTQYF. The CDR3, as DNA: TGTGCCATCAGGCGGGAAAGCGGGGGGCCAGATACGCAGTATTTT.

The chain recombines TRBV10-2 with TRBJ2-3, with TRBD2 matching over 11 bases. V dropped 5 bases and J dropped 6; count of bases not matched to a gene: 10. The CDR3 sequence is 16 residues long. Germline lookup yields CDR1 WSHSY and CDR2 SAAADI. CDR3 loop: CASSFSGGGNWDTQYF. As DNA, the CDR3 is TGCGCCAGCAGTTTTAGCGGGGGGGGGAATTGGGATACGCAGTATTTT.

This clone was seen a handful of times. The chain carries TRBV5-1 and TRBJ2-7; TRBD1 matches at 9 bases. Per the germline V gene, CDR1 is SGHRS and CDR2 is YFSETQ. CDR3 size: 14 residues. The J segment lost 1 base and the V segment lost 9 bases, leaving 8 bases of the junction unmatched. CDR3 protein: CATRTGTGSYEQYF. The CDR3 bases are TGCGCCACCCGTACCGGGACAGGGTCCTACGAGCAGTACTTC.

The chain uses TRBV5-1 and TRBJ2-1; 11 positions match TRBD2. This CDR3 contains 16 residues. Unmatched junction bases numbered 1, after V lost 0 bases and J lost 2 bases. Looked up from germline, CDR1 is SGHRS and CDR2 is YFSETQ. In DNA, the CDR3 is TGCGCCAGCAGCTTGGCGACTAGCGGGGCCTACAATGAGCAGTTCTTC. It encodes CASSLATSGAYNEQFF.

This chain links TRBV4-2 with TRBJ1-4; 10 bases line up with TRBD1. CDR1 is LGHNA, CDR2 YNFKEQ, per germline. V was pared by 3 bases and J by 1 base, with 5 bases of the junction left unmatched. The CDR3 runs 17 residues. The CDR3 DNA reads TGTGCCAGCAGCCAGGTGGACAGGGGGGGAACTAATGAAAAACTGTTTTTT. Translating it yields CASSQVDRGGTNEKLFF.

CDR3 bases: TGTGCCAGCAGTTTATCCCCAGGGAGGTCCTACAATGAGCAGTTCTTC. It specifies CASSLSPGRSYNEQFF. This chain uses TRBV27 with TRBJ2-1, with TRBD2 as a possible D gene (6 bases). This CDR3 is built from 16 residues. Trimming cost V 0 bases and J 1 base, with 10 bases left between them. Germline CDR1 is MNHEY and CDR2 is SMNVEV (reference sequence).

V gene TRBV3-1 (or the pseudogene TRBV3-2) combines with J gene TRBJ1-4, with D possibly matching TRBD1 (6 bases). The germline V gene encodes CDR1 LGHDT and CDR2 YNNKEL (reference sequence). The CDR3 has 16 residues. The V end was cut by 4 bases, the J end by 0 bases, with 12 bases between. The CDR3 is CASSPGQFATNEKLFF. In nucleotides, the CDR3 is TGTGCCAGCAGCCCCGGACAGTTTGCAACTAATGAAAAACTGTTTTTT.